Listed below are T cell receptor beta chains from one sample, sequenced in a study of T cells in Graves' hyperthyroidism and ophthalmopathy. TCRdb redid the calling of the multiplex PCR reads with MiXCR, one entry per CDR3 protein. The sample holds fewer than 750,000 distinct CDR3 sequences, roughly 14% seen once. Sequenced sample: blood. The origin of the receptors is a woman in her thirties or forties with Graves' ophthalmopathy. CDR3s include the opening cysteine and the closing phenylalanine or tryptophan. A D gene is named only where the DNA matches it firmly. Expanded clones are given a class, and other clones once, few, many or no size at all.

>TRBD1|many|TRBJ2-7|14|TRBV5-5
CASSLGLQGREQYF
TGTGCCAGCAGCTTGGGATTACAGGGGCGCGAGCAGTACTTC
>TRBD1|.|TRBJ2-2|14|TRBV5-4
CASSRDRGTSELFF
TGTGCCAGCAGCCGAGACAGGGGTACAAGTGAGCTGTTTTTT
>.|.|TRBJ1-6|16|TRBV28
CASSFNPSSYNSPLHF
TGTGCCAGCAGTTTTAATCCGAGCTCCTATAATTCACCCCTCCACTTT
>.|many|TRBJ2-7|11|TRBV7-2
CASSVRAEQYF
TGTGCCAGCAGCGTGCGGGCCGAGCAGTACTTC
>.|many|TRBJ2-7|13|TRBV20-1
CSAELVLLGEQYF
TGCAGTGCTGAACTAGTCTTACTAGGCGAGCAGTACTTC
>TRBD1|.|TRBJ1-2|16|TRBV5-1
CASSLEGQLTNYGYTF
TGCGCCAGCAGCTTGGAGGGACAGCTAACTAACTATGGCTACACCTTC
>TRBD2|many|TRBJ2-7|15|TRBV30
CAWSVRAGALYEQYF
TGTGCCTGGAGTGTACGGGCGGGAGCCCTCTACGAGCAGTACTTC
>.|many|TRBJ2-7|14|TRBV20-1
CSARVNPKYYEQYF
TGCAGTGCTAGAGTGAACCCGAAATACTACGAGCAGTACTTC
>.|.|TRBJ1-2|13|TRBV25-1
CASSQDLGVGYTF
TGTGCCAGCAGCCAAGATTTGGGGGTCGGCTACACCTTC
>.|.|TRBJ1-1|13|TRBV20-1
CSADSDAYTEAFF
TGCAGTGCAGACTCGGACGCTTACACTGAAGCTTTCTTT
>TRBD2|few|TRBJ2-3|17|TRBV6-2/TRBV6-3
CASSYIGGSGSDNTQYF
TGTGCCAGCAGTTACATTGGTGGTAGCGGGAGTGATAATACGCAGTATTTT
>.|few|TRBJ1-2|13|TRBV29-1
CSVDRDLMGGYTF
TGCAGCGTTGACAGGGATCTTATGGGTGGCTACACCTTC
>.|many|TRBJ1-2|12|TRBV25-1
CASSELSGGYTF
TGTGCCAGCAGTGAACTTTCAGGTGGCTACACCTTC
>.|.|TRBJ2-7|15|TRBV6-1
CASSRGTADSYEQYF
TGTGCCAGCAGCCGCGGGACCGCAGACTCCTACGAGCAGTACTTC
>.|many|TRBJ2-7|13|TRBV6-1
CASSELAIHEQYF
TGTGCCAGCAGTGAACTAGCTATCCACGAGCAGTACTTC
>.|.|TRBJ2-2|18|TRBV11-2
CASMGGRRGRANTGELFF
TGTGCCAGCATGGGGGGGCGAAGGGGCCGAGCGAACACCGGGGAGCTGTTTTTT
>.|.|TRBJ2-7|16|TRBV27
CASSSLPGRGYGEQYF
TGTGCCAGCAGTTCCCTCCCAGGACGGGGCTACGGCGAGCAGTACTTC
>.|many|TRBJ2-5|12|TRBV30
CAWSRGGETQYF
TGTGCCTGGAGCAGGGGGGGCGAGACCCAGTACTTC
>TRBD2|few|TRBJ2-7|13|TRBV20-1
CSATGLAGYEQYF
TGCAGTGCTACAGGACTAGCGGGCTACGAGCAGTACTTC